This TCR beta chain stems from a study of tumor and adjacent non-tumor tissue in lung cancer. Across the study: The patients, roughly eleven men and several women, were roughly 31 to 80 with stage I to III disease. Study findings and constraints: Higher tumor TCR diversity was associated with shorter survival. Top 100 clones took a larger repertoire share in normal lung.

Concerning this clonotype itself: What it binds is not known.

V was clipped by 7 bases and J by 8 bases; unmatched bases: 9. In germline, CDR1 is MRHNA, CDR2 SNTAGT. The CDR3 is 15 residues long. A modified ARM-PCR protocol with three rounds of nested PCR amplified TCRbeta. TCRdb re-analysed the multiplex PCR reads in MiXCR, keeping a single row per CDR3 protein. The table shows about 200,000 distinct CDR3 sequences, with about 71% occurring only once. This sample's RNA came from whole unsorted tissue. This TCR came from a man aged 55-75 years with non-small cell lung cancer. V gene TRBV6-4 combines with J gene TRBJ2-1, with TRBD2 matching over 12 bases. Sequenced sample: lung tumor tissue. Here the CDR3 DNA reads TGTGCCAGCAATGAGCTAGCGGGAGGGAGCGATGAGCAGTTCTTC. Its protein product is CASNELAGGSDEQFF.